The 20 T cell receptor beta chains below come from one sample, sequenced in a study of T cell responses to AZD1222 COVID-19 vaccine. TCRdb's copy holds only in-frame clones and misses some; the assay was immunoSEQ multiplex PCR. This table holds about 150,000 clones, roughly 92% found once. The source was peripheral blood, collected on day 0 of AZD1222 vaccination. Receptors were obtained from an adult in good health.

The chain employs TRBV5-1 and TRBJ1-6, with a tentative D call TRBD1 (5 bases). Germline CDR1 reads SGHRS; CDR2 reads YFSETQ. Trimming removed 2 bases at V and 8 bases at J, with 11 bases between. The CDR3 covers 14 residues. In DNA, the CDR3 is TGCGCCAGCAGCTTCGTAGGGGAAGATTCACCCCTCCACTTT. Translation: CASSFVGEDSPLHF.

The J gene is TRBJ2-7, the V gene TRBV10-3, with unresolved D. The V end was cut by 10 bases, the J end by 0 bases, with 13 bases between. This CDR3 contains 13 residues. CDR1 and CDR2 (germline): ENHRY, SYGVKD. The CDR3 is CATADQISYEQYF. Here the CDR3 DNA reads TGTGCCACCGCTGACCAAATCTCCTACGAGCAGTACTTC.

The count of this clone is one. This sequence joins TRBV11-2 and TRBJ2-7, with 14 positions matching TRBD2. In germline, CDR1 is SGHAT, CDR2 FQNNGV. This CDR3 is built from 15 residues. The J segment lost 4 bases and the V segment lost 4 bases, leaving 3 bases of the junction unmatched. The CDR3: CASSSGLAGGYEQYF. For the CDR3, the DNA is TGTGCCAGCAGCTCAGGACTAGCGGGAGGTTACGAGCAGTACTTC.

The V gene is TRBV6-6, the J gene TRBJ2-7; maybe TRBD2 (5 bases). With 7 bases removed from V and 7 bases from J, the gap between germline ends came to 20 bases. The CDR3 is 14 residues long. CDR1 MNHNY and CDR2 SVGAGI come from the germline V gene (reference sequence). The CDR3 here is CASTKGSDLREQYF. In DNA, the CDR3 is TGTGCCAGCACCAAGGGTAGCGACTTGCGGGAGCAGTACTTC.

This rearrangement joins TRBV5-1 to TRBJ1-2, with a tentative D call TRBD1 (5 bases). Germline values: CDR1 SGHRS, CDR2 YFSETQ. This CDR3 comprises 16 residues. The V end was cut by 0 bases, the J end by 7 bases, with 19 bases between. CDR3 amino acids: CASSLAENAKRGGYTF. CDR3 sequence (DNA): TGCGCCAGCAGCTTGGCCGAAAACGCCAAAAGGGGTGGCTACACCTTC.

V and J are TRBV7-3 and TRBJ2-1, with TRBD2 matching over 14 bases. The ends lost 4 bases at V and 7 bases at J; junction bases unmatched: 3. CDR1 and CDR2 from the germline V gene are SGHTA and FQGTGA. CDR3 length: 15 amino acids. CDR3 sequence: CASSSTSGGANEQFF. In DNA form, the CDR3 reads TGTGCCAGCAGCTCGACTAGCGGGGGGGCAAATGAGCAGTTCTTC. The full variable domain, completed using reference TRBV7-3 and TRBJ2-1, is GAGVSQTPSNKVTEKGKYVELRCDPISGHTALYWYRQSLGQGPEFLIYFQGTGAADDSGLPNDRFFAVRPEGSVSTLKIQRTERGDSAVYLCASSSTSGGANEQFFGPGTRLTVL.

The CDR3 DNA follows: TGTGCTAGTGGTTCTAGCGGACAGCGTCAGCCCCAGCATTTT. The encoded protein is CASGSSGQRQPQHF. This chain uses TRBV12-5 with TRBJ1-5, with a possible D match to TRBD1 (6 bases). V shed 4 bases and J shed 6 bases, with 13 bases lying between them. The CDR3 runs 14 residues. In germline, CDR1 is LGHNT, CDR2 FRNRAP. Combining the CDR3 with reference TRBV12-5 and TRBJ1-5 gives the whole variable domain DARVTQTPRHKVTEMGQEVTMRCQPILGHNTVFWYRQTMMQGLELLAYFRNRAPLDDSGMPKDRFSAEMPDATLATLKIQPSEPRDSAVYFCASGSSGQRQPQHFGDGTRLSIL.

The rearrangement links TRBV15 to TRBJ1-5; D perhaps matches TRBD1 (5 bases). The germline V gene encodes CDR1 LNHNV and CDR2 YYDKDF (reference sequence). There are 15 residues in the CDR3. Trimming pared 1 base from V and 11 bases from J, leaving 18 bases between. The DNA for the CDR3 is TGTGCCACCAGCAGAGCGGGACCCCAGTTCGTGGCCCAGCATTTT. Residues: CATSRAGPQFVAQHF.

The genes are TRBV5-5 and TRBJ2-1; maybe TRBD2 (6 bases). Trimming left V 0 bases short and J 9 bases short, with 13 bases between. Per the germline V gene, CDR1 is SGHKS and CDR2 is YYEKEE (reference sequence). The CDR3 has 14 amino acids. CDR3 protein: CASSLAAGGTEQFF. The CDR3 DNA is TGTGCCAGCAGCTTGGCCGCCGGGGGAACTGAGCAGTTCTTC.

In this sample, this clone turned up a few times. The chain links TRBV29-1 to TRBJ1-5; 7 nucleotides agree with TRBD1. Trimming cost V 0 bases and J 0 bases; bases outside gene matches: 8. Per germline, CDR1 SQVTM and CDR2 ANQGSEA. The CDR3 is made up of 17 amino acids. DNA for the CDR3: TGCAGCGTTGAAGATACAGGGGAAACAGATAGCAATCAGCCCCAGCATTTT. Translating gives CSVEDTGETDSNQPQHF.

The chain is built from TRBV10-3 and TRBJ2-7; TRBD2 agrees at 13 bases. The CDR3 consists of 20 residues. Germline values: CDR1 ENHRY, CDR2 SYGVKD. V was clipped by 0 bases and J by 3 bases; unmatched bases: 14. As DNA, the CDR3 is TGTGCCATCAGTGAGTCAACAGGGGGATCCGGGACTAGCGGGGTCTACGAGCAGTACTTC. This encodes CAISESTGGSGTSGVYEQYF.

The rearrangement uses TRBV7-6 and TRBJ2-1, with D possibly being TRBD2 (5 bases). V lost 2 bases to trimming and J lost 4 bases, with 15 bases between them. Per germline, CDR1 SGHVS and CDR2 FNYEAQ. The CDR3 has 16 residues. The CDR3 loop reads CASSLSPGSAYNEQFF. CDR3 DNA: TGTGCCAGCAGCTTAAGCCCTGGGAGTGCGTACAATGAGCAGTTCTTC.

The chain employs TRBV7-9 and TRBJ1-4; 7 nucleotides line up with TRBD1. The CDR3 has 15 residues. J was trimmed by 3 bases and V by 4 bases; bases with no gene match: 5. Germline V gene data show CDR1 as SEHNR and CDR2 as FQNEAQ (reference sequence). The CDR3 DNA reads TGTGCCAGCAGCTACGGGCAGGGGGCTAATGAAAAACTGTTTTTT. Amino acid sequence: CASSYGQGANEKLFF.

This chain uses TRBV9 with TRBJ1-3; TRBD1 might be the D (6 bases). The V gene lost 2 bases and the J gene lost 2 bases, with 8 bases spanning the gap. Germline assignment: CDR1 SGDLS and CDR2 YYNGEE. This CDR3 has 14 residues. CDR3 protein: CASSVEGAGNTIYF. The CDR3 DNA reads TGTGCCAGCAGCGTGGAGGGGGCTGGAAACACCATATATTTT.

This clone was detected once. The rearrangement links TRBV6-2 or TRBV6-3 to TRBJ1-2; TRBD1 aligns across 8 bases. J gave up 3 bases and V 4 bases, and 13 bases lay outside the gene matches. Germline V CDR1 and CDR2: MNHEY, SVGEGT. This CDR3 is 17 amino acids long. The CDR3, as DNA: TGTGCCAGCAGTTCGTCCCGGGACAGGTATCACTACTATGGCTACACCTTC. It encodes CASSSSRDRYHYYGYTF.

This chain links TRBV29-1 with TRBJ2-2, with TRBD1 as a possible D gene (5 bases). Trimming left V 5 bases short and J 6 bases short, with 13 bases between. Germline V gene lookup returns CDR1 SQVTM and CDR2 ANQGSEA. The CDR3 has 13 residues. Written as DNA, the CDR3 is TGCAGCGTTTGGGCCCACAGGTCCGGGGAGCTGTTTTTT. As protein: CSVWAHRSGELFF.

In nucleotides, the CDR3 is TGTGCCACCAGCACAGGCGGGGGAGGAGTCACAGATACGCAGTATTTT. As protein: CATSTGGGGVTDTQYF. V usage is TRBV15 and J usage is TRBJ2-3; 7 nucleotides agree with TRBD2. This CDR3 region has 16 residues. Germline assignment: CDR1 LNHNV and CDR2 YYDKDF (reference sequence). With V trimmed by 4 bases and J by 2 bases, 9 bases remained unmatched. Using reference TRBV15 and TRBJ2-3 for the parts outside the CDR3, the full variable domain is DAMVIQNPRYQVTQFGKPVTLSCSQTLNHNVMYWYQQKSSQAPKLLFHYYDKDFNNEADTPDNFQSRRPNTSFCFLDIRSPGLGDTAMYLCATSTGGGGVTDTQYFGPGTRLTVL.

The V and J genes are TRBV7-9 and TRBJ2-1, with TRBD2 matching over 8 bases. CDR1 is SEHNR, CDR2 FQNEAQ, per germline (reference sequence). CDR3 size: 18 residues. V gave up 5 bases and J gave up 4 bases; unmatched junction bases: 16. DNA for the CDR3: TGTGCCAGCAGCCCGCATAACATCCGGGGGGGCCTTTACAATGAGCAGTTCTTC. It codes for CASSPHNIRGGLYNEQFF. Full variable domain (outside the CDR3, taken from reference TRBV7-9 and TRBJ2-1): DTGVSQNPRHKITKRGQNVTFRCDPISEHNRLYWYRQTLGQGPEFLTYFQNEAQLEKSRLLSDRFSAERPKGSFSTLEIQRTEQGDSAMYLCASSPHNIRGGLYNEQFFGPGTRLTVL.

V and J are TRBV6-5 and TRBJ2-7; 11 positions agree with TRBD2. Germline assignment: CDR1 MNHEY and CDR2 SVGAGI. V shed 9 bases and J 2 bases; nucleotides not matched to a gene: 6. The CDR3 is made up of 14 amino acids. Here the CDR3 reads CASTVAGGAYEQYF. The CDR3 DNA reads TGTGCCAGTACCGTAGCGGGAGGGGCCTACGAGCAGTACTTC.

The rearrangement uses TRBV28 and TRBJ1-2, with a tentative D call TRBD1 (6 bases). The CDR3 runs 13 residues. The V end lost 4 bases, the J end lost 2 bases, and 8 bases lay between the germline ends. CDR1 is MDHEN and CDR2 is SYDVKM in the germline V gene. CDR3 DNA sequence: TGTGCCAGCAGTTGGGGGCGAAACTATGGCTACACCTTC. This codes for CASSWGRNYGYTF.